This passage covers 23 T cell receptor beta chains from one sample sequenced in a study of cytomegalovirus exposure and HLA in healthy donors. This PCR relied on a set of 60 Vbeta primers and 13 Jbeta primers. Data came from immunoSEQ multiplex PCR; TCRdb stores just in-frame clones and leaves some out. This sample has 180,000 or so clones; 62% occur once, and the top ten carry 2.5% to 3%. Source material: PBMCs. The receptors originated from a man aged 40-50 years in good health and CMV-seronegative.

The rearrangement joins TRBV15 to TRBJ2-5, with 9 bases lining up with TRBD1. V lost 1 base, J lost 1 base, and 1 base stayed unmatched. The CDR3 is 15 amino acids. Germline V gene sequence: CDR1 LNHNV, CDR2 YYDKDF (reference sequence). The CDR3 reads CATSRAGQGQETQYF. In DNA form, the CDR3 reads TGTGCCACCAGCAGAGCGGGACAGGGCCAAGAGACCCAGTACTTC.

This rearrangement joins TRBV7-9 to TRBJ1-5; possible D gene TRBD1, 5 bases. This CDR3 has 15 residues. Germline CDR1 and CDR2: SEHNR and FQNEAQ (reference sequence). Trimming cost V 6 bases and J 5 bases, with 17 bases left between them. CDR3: CASSPDGQGYQPQHF. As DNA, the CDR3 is TGTGCCAGCAGTCCCGACGGGCAGGGATATCAGCCCCAGCATTTT.

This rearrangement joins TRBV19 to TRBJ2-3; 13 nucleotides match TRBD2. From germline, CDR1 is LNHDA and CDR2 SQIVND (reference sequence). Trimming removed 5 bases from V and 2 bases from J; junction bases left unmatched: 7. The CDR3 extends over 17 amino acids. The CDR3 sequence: CASSPTTSGRLTDTQYF. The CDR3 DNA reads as TGTGCCAGTAGTCCCACGACTAGCGGGAGGCTCACAGATACGCAGTATTTT.

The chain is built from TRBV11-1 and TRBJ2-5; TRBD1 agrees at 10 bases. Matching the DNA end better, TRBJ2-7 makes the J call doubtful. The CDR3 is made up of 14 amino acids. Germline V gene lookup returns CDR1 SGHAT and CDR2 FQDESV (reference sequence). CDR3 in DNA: TGTGCCAGCAGCTTCCGGACAGGGGGGAACGAGCAGTACTTC. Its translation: CASSFRTGGNEQYF.

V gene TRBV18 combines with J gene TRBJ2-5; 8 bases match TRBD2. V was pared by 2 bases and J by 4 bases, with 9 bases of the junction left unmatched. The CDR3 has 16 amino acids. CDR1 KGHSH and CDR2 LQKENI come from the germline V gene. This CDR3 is CASSPRAGDPPETQYF. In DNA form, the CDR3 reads TGTGCCAGCTCACCAAGAGCGGGGGACCCTCCAGAGACCCAGTACTTC.

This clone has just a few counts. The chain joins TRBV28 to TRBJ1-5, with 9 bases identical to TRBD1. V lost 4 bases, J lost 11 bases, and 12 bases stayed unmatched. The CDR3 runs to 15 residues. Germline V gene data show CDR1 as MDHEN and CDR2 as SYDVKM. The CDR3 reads CASSSSGTGRAAQHF. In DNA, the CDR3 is TGTGCCAGCAGTTCTTCCGGGACAGGGCGAGCGGCCCAGCATTTT.

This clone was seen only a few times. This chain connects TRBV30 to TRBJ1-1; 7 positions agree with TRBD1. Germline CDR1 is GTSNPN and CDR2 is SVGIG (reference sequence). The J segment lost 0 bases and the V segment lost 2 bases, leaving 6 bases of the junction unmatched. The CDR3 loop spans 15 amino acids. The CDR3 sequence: CAWSLAGGMNTEAFF. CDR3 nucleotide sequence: TGTGCCTGGAGTCTGGCAGGGGGAATGAACACTGAAGCTTTCTTT.

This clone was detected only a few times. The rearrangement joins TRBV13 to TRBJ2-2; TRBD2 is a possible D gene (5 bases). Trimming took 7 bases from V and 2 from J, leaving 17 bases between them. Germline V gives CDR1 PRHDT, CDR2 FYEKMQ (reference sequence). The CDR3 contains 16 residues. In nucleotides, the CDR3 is TGTGCCAGCAATGGGGAGTGGGCAGCTAACACCGGGGAGCTGTTTTTT. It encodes CASNGEWAANTGELFF. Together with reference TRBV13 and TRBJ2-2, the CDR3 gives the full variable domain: AAGVIQSPRHLIKEKRETATLKCYPIPRHDTVYWYQQGPGQDPQFLISFYEKMQSDKGSIPDRFSAQQFSDYHSELNMSSLELGDSALYFCASNGEWAANTGELFFGEGSRLTVL.

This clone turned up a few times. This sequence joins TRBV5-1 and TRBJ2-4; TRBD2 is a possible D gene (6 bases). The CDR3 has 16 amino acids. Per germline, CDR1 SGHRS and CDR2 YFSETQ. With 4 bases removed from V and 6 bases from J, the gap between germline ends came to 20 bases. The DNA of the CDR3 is TGCGCCAGCAGCACCGGGACTCCCGTCGGTACAAACATTCAGTACTTC. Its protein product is CASSTGTPVGTNIQYF. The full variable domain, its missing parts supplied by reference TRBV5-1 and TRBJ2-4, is KAGVTQTPRYLIKTRGQQVTLSCSPISGHRSVSWYQQTPGQGLQFLFEYFSETQRNKGNFPGRFSGRQFSNSRSEMNVSTLELGDSALYLCASSTGTPVGTNIQYFGAGTRLSVL.

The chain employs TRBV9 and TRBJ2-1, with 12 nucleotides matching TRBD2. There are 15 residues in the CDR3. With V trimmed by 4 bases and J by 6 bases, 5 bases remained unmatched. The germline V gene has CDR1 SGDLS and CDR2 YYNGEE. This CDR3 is CASSTGLAGFNEQFF. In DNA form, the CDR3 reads TGTGCCAGCAGCACAGGACTAGCGGGGTTCAATGAGCAGTTCTTC.

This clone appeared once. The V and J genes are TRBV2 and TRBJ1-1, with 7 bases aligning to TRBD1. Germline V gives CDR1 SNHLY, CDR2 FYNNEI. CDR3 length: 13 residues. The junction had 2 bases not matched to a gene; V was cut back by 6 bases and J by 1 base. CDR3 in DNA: TGTGCCAGCAGCCGACAGGGGAACACTGAAGCTTTCTTT. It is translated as CASSRQGNTEAFF. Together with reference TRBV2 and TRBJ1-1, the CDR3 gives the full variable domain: EPEVTQTPSHQVTQMGQEVILRCVPISNHLYFYWYRQILGQKVEFLVSFYNNEISEKSEIFDDQFSVERPDGSNFTLKIRSTKLEDSAMYFCASSRQGNTEAFFGQGTRLTVV.

The CDR3 DNA reads TGTGCCAGCAGTTTAGCGGGAGGGCCTTATGAGCAGTTCTTC. It codes for CASSLAGGPYEQFF. This chain joins TRBV6-1 and TRBJ2-1, with 11 bases matching TRBD2. J gave up 8 bases and V 5 bases, and 5 bases lay outside the gene matches. The CDR3 runs 14 residues. CDR1 MNHNS and CDR2 SASEGT come from the germline V gene.

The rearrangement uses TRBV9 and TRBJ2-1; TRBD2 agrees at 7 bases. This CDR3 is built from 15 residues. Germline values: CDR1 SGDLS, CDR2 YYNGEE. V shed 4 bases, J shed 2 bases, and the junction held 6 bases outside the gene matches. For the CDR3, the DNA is TGTGCCAGCAGCATCCGAGCGGGGACCTACAATGAGCAGTTCTTC. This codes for CASSIRAGTYNEQFF.

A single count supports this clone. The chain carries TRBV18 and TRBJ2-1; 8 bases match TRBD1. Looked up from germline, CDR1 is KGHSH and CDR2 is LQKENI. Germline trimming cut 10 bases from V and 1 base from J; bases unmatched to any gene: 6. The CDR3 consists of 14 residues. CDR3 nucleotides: TGTGCCACCCTCGGGGACAGGTCCTACAATGAGCAGTTCTTC. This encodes CATLGDRSYNEQFF.

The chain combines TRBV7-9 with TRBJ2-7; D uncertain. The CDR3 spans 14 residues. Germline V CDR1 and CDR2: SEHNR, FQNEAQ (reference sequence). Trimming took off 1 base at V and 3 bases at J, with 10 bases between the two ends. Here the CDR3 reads CASSLGAPGYEQYF. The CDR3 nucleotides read TGTGCCAGCAGCTTAGGCGCTCCAGGCTACGAGCAGTACTTC.

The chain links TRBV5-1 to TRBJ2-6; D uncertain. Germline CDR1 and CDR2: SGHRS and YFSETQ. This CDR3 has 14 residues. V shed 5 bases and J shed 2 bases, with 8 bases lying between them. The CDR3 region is CASSWSTGANVLTF. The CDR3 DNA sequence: TGCGCCAGCAGTTGGAGTACTGGGGCCAACGTCCTGACTTTC.

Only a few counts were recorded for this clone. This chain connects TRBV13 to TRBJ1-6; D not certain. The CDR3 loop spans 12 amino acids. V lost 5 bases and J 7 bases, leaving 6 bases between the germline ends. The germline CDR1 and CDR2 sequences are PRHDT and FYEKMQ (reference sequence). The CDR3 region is CASSTGNSPLHF. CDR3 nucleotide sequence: TGTGCCAGCAGCACGGGAAATTCACCCCTCCACTTT.

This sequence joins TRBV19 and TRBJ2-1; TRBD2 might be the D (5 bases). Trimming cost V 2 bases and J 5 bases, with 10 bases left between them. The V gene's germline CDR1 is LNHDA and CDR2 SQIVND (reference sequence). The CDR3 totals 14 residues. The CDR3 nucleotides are TGTGCCAGTAGTATAACGCTAGCCGACAATGAGCAGTTCTTC. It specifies CASSITLADNEQFF.

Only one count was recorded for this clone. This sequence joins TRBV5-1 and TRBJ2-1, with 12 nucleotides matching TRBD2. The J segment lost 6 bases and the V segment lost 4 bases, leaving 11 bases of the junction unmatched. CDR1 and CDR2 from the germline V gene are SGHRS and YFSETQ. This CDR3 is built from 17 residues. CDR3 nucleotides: TGCGCCAGCAGCCCCGGGCTCCCTAGCGGGAGGGGCAATGAGCAGTTCTTC. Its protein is CASSPGLPSGRGNEQFF.

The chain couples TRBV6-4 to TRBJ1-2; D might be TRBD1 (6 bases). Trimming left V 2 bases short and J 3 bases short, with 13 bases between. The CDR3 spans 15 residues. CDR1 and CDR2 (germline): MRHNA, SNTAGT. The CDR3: CASSDGTGKDYGYTF. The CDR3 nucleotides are TGTGCCAGCAGTGACGGTACAGGGAAGGACTATGGCTACACCTTC.

DNA of the CDR3: TGTGCCAGCAGTGAAGCCGGGGGTGATCACGGGGAGCTGTTTTTT. Translated: CASSEAGGDHGELFF. This rearrangement joins TRBV6-1 to TRBJ2-2; TRBD2 might be the D (6 bases). This CDR3 has 15 amino acids. Germline assignment: CDR1 MNHNS and CDR2 SASEGT. Trimming took off 0 bases at V and 7 bases at J, with 12 bases between the two ends.

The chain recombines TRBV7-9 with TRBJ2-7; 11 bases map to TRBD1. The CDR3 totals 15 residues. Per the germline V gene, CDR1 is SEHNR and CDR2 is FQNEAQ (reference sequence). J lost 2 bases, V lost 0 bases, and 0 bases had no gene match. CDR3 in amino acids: CASSLAGQGAYEQYF. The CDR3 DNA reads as TGTGCCAGCAGCTTAGCGGGACAGGGGGCCTACGAGCAGTACTTC.

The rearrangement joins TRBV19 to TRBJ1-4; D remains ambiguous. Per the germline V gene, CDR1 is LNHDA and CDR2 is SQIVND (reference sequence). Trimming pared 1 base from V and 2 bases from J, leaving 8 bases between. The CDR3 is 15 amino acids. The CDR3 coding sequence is TGTGCCAGTAGTATAGTGGCAGGCACTAATGAAAAACTGTTTTTT. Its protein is CASSIVAGTNEKLFF.